A single sample gave rise to the 21 T cell receptor beta chains below, sequenced in a study of blood T cells in healthy people across ages. A second PCR, run for about 7 to 11 cycles, used a sample-barcoded 5' primer plus a J-beta primer mix. TCRdb analysed the 5' RACE reads with MiXCR anew, one entry per CDR3 protein. The table records hundreds of thousands of distinct CDR3 sequences, 40% to 45% of them present only once. Sequenced: blood. The receptors derive from a man older than 75 in good health.

V and J are TRBV4-3 and TRBJ2-1; TRBD2 matches 7 bases. J was trimmed by 9 bases and V by 0 bases; bases with no gene match: 5. CDR3 length: 14 residues. The germline gives CDR1 LGHNA, CDR2 YSLEER. DNA of the CDR3: TGCGCCAGCAGCCAAGACGGGGGGTACGGTGAGCAGTTCTTC. Translation gives CASSQDGGYGEQFF.

This clonotype was counted between two and nine times. The chain combines TRBV28 with TRBJ2-1; weak D call: TRBD2 (5 bases). Deletions cut 5 bases from V and 5 bases from J, with 13 bases between. This CDR3 is 14 amino acids long. The V gene's germline CDR1 is MDHEN and CDR2 SYDVKM. The CDR3 region is CASSQPRTHNEQFF. CDR3 nucleotide sequence: TGTGCCAGCAGTCAACCCCGGACTCACAATGAGCAGTTCTTC.

The table lists this clonotype with a few counts. The V gene is TRBV3-1, the J gene TRBJ1-6, with a tentative D call TRBD1 (5 bases). Germline V lookup: CDR1 LGHDT, CDR2 YNNKEL (reference sequence). The CDR3 length is 17 residues. V dropped 4 bases and J dropped 1 base, with 14 bases sitting between them. The CDR3 DNA reads TGTGCCAGCAGCCCCAGACAGTTCGGGTCCTATAATTCACCCCTCCACTTT. Translation: CASSPRQFGSYNSPLHF.

This clonotype was seen at least ten times. The rearrangement links TRBV7-9 to TRBJ2-1; tentatively, D is TRBD1 (6 bases). The CDR3 is made up of 16 amino acids. Germline CDR1 and CDR2: SEHNR and FQNEAQ (reference sequence). Trimming cost V 4 bases and J 1 base, with 14 bases left between them. In DNA form, the CDR3 reads TGTGCCAGCAGCTCCACGGACGGACAGTCCTACAATGAGCAGTTCTTC. This sequence encodes CASSSTDGQSYNEQFF.

In DNA, the CDR3 is TGTGCCAGCAGTTTGGTGGAGCCCGAGCAGTACTTC. It codes for CASSLVEPEQYF. This chain uses TRBV12-3 or TRBV12-4 with TRBJ2-7, with D uncertain. V dropped 3 bases and J dropped 6 bases, with 9 bases sitting between them. This CDR3 is built from 12 residues.

The genes are TRBV6-2 or TRBV6-3 and TRBJ2-7; 9 bases align to TRBD2. The ends lost 7 bases at V and 3 bases at J; junction bases unmatched: 10. This CDR3 spans 15 amino acids. From germline, CDR1 is MNHEY and CDR2 SVGEGT. CDR3 DNA: TGTGCCAGCACCCAGCGGGGGGCCCACTTCTACGAGCAGTACTTC. It codes for CASTQRGAHFYEQYF.

This clonotype was observed many times. The chain joins TRBV11-3 to TRBJ2-3; TRBD1 might be the D (6 bases). Germline CDR1 SGHNT, CDR2 YENEEA. V lost 6 bases, J lost 1 base, and 11 bases lay in between. This CDR3 comprises 14 residues. CDR3 sequence: CASSLRTGTDTQYF. The CDR3, as DNA: TGTGCCAGCAGTCTCCGGACAGGCACAGATACGCAGTATTTT.

This clonotype was seen only a few times. The CDR3 reads CASRLRGPSSYEQYF. DNA of the CDR3: TGTGCCAGCAGATTAAGAGGACCAAGCTCCTACGAGCAGTACTTC. This rearrangement joins TRBV7-2 to TRBJ2-7; D ambiguous. CDR3 length: 15 amino acids. Trimming pared 6 bases from V and 0 bases from J, leaving 15 bases between. Germline assignment: CDR1 SGHTA and CDR2 FQGNSA.

Turning to this clonotype: One base away lies a much larger clone, so this may be a sequencing read error. The gene calls are TRBV4-3 and TRBJ2-5; weak D call: TRBD2 (5 bases). CDR1 is LGHNA and CDR2 is YSLEER in the germline V gene. This CDR3 has 16 amino acids. The CDR3 DNA reads TGCGCCAGCAACCAAGTTGAGGGAAGGGCACAAGAGACCCAGTACTTC. Protein product: CASNQVEGRAQETQYF.

The table lists this clonotype with a few counts. The chain uses TRBV6-2 or TRBV6-3 and TRBJ1-1, with D maybe TRBD1 (6 bases). CDR1 is MNHEY, CDR2 SVGEGT, per germline. V gave up 5 bases and J gave up 8 bases, with 18 bases separating them. This CDR3 region has 14 residues. CDR3 protein: CASSKYAGTKEAFF. CDR3 sequence (DNA): TGTGCCAGCAGTAAATACGCCGGGACAAAAGAAGCTTTCTTT.

The CDR3 coding sequence is TGCAGTGCTAGACCCCCGACGGTATCCTACGAGCAGTACTTC. It specifies CSARPPTVSYEQYF. The V call is TRBV20-1, the J call TRBJ2-7; D is uncertain. V was trimmed by 2 bases and J by 1 base, leaving 12 bases between them. In germline, CDR1 is DFQATT, CDR2 SNEGSKA (reference sequence). This CDR3 is built from 14 residues.

This clonotype was seen more than once but under ten times. This rearrangement joins TRBV4-3 to TRBJ1-1; D not certain. This CDR3 comprises 14 residues. Trimming took off 0 bases at V and 5 bases at J, with 10 bases between the two ends. In germline, CDR1 is LGHNA, CDR2 YSLEER. This chain's CDR3 is CASSQDRAATEAFF. The CDR3 nucleotides read TGCGCCAGCAGCCAAGACCGGGCGGCGACTGAAGCTTTCTTT.

The V call is TRBV7-2, the J call TRBJ2-5, with 12 nucleotides matching TRBD2. Germline loops: CDR1 SGHTA, CDR2 FQGNSA. The V gene end was trimmed by 1 base and the J gene end by 4 bases; junction bases not matched to a gene: 7. The CDR3 is 17 amino acids. The CDR3, as DNA: TGTGCCAGCAGCTTAGGACTAGCGGGGGCCAACTTAGAGACCCAGTACTTC. Protein: CASSLGLAGANLETQYF.

The J gene is TRBJ2-7, the V gene TRBV20-1, with D possibly TRBD2 on 7 matching bases. This CDR3 has 14 residues. Trimming removed 6 bases at V and 2 bases at J, with 17 bases between. In germline, CDR1 is DFQATT, CDR2 SNEGSKA (reference sequence). CDR3 region: CSAKGGGAAYEQYF. Here the CDR3 DNA reads TGCAGTGCCAAGGGTGGGGGGGCGGCCTACGAGCAGTACTTC.

This clonotype was counted a few times. The chain carries TRBV5-1 and TRBJ2-7; the match to TRBD1 covers 7 bases. The CDR3 is 16 amino acids. The V gene end was trimmed by 1 base and the J gene end by 3 bases; junction bases not matched to a gene: 10. Germline CDR1 SGHRS, CDR2 YFSETQ. CDR3 in amino acids: CASSLTGTVPIYEQYF. The CDR3, as DNA: TGCGCCAGCAGCTTGACGGGGACAGTTCCTATCTACGAGCAGTACTTC.

V gene TRBV4-1 combines with J gene TRBJ2-1; 9 bases agree with TRBD2. The CDR3 totals 17 residues. Germline loops: CDR1 MGHRA, CDR2 YSYEKL. The junction had 6 bases not matched to a gene; V was cut back by 0 bases and J by 3 bases. Here the CDR3 reads CASSQDQGTSIYNEQFF. In nucleotides, the CDR3 is TGCGCCAGCAGCCAAGATCAGGGGACTAGCATCTACAATGAGCAGTTCTTC.

CDR3 in DNA: TGTGCCAGCAGCCAAGCTGGGTGGGCCTACAATGAGCAGTTCTTC. Translating gives CASSQAGWAYNEQFF. The gene calls are TRBV3-1 and TRBJ2-1; D is unclear. V lost 1 base and J 2 bases, leaving 9 bases between the germline ends. This CDR3 is built from 15 residues. The germline V gene has CDR1 LGHDT and CDR2 YNNKEL (reference sequence).

CDR3 DNA sequence: TGCGCCAGCAGCCACCGGGGACAGGGAAAAAACGAGCAGTACTTC. Encoded protein: CASSHRGQGKNEQYF. The chain is built from TRBV4-3 and TRBJ2-7, with TRBD1 matching over 9 bases. Trimming removed 3 bases from V and 5 bases from J; junction bases left unmatched: 8. CDR1 is LGHNA, CDR2 YSLEER, per germline. This CDR3 comprises 15 residues.

This clonotype occurred a few times. The chain uses TRBV20-1 and TRBJ2-5; TRBD2 matches at 8 bases. CDR1 and CDR2 from the germline V gene are DFQATT and SNEGSKA (reference sequence). The CDR3 consists of 15 residues. V lost 4 bases and J lost 1; bases outside the gene matches: 8. For the CDR3, the DNA is TGCAGTGCTACACGGGGGGGGACTAGCCAAGAGACCCAGTACTTC. Residues: CSATRGGTSQETQYF.

This clonotype was observed at least ten times. The chain couples TRBV4-2 to TRBJ2-7, with 7 bases aligning to TRBD1. Germline CDR1 reads LGHNA; CDR2 reads YNFKEQ. V shed 7 bases and J 0 bases; nucleotides not matched to a gene: 6. The CDR3 is made up of 14 amino acids. The CDR3 DNA reads TGTGCCAGCAAACAAGGGGGCAACTCCTACGAGCAGTACTTC. Protein: CASKQGGNSYEQYF.

J is TRBJ2-4 and V is TRBV6-2 or TRBV6-3; 10 nucleotides match TRBD2. The DNA matches TRBJ2-7 better at its end, which makes the J call doubtful. The CDR3 covers 15 residues. The germline gives CDR1 MNHEY, CDR2 SVGEGT. CDR3 protein: CASGKGLAAWGEQYF. For the CDR3, the DNA is TGTGCCAGCGGAAAAGGACTAGCGGCTTGGGGCGAGCAGTACTTC.